The TCR beta chain described here comes from a study of T cell repertoires in cytomegalovirus infection. Study-level information: Public TCR beta signatures marked donors with CMV infection and the matching HLA. General study findings and limits: What dominated the ex vivo response were HLA-C-restricted CMV-specific TCR beta clonotypes.

Worth noting for this clonotype: No antigen is known for it.

In TCRdb, the reads were re-called with MiXCR into one record per CDR3 protein. The data contain some 940,000 distinct CDR3 sequences, more than 25% of them singletons. The source of this sequence is a human donor in good health (CMV status not recorded). Some clones in this sample may be carry-over from other donors' samples. The source was cultured CD8+ T cells from PBMCs, collected from culture after CMV antigen stimulation.

CDR3 DNA: TGTGCCAGCAGCTCCCCGGTTATAGCGGGACGTTCCTACAATGAGCAGTTCTTC. It specifies CASSSPVIAGRSYNEQFF. The chain links TRBV3-1 to TRBJ2-1; 8 positions agree with TRBD2. CDR3 length equals 18 residues. The J segment lost 1 base and the V segment lost 5 bases, leaving 13 bases of the junction unmatched. The V gene's germline CDR1 is LGHDT and CDR2 YNNKEL (reference sequence).